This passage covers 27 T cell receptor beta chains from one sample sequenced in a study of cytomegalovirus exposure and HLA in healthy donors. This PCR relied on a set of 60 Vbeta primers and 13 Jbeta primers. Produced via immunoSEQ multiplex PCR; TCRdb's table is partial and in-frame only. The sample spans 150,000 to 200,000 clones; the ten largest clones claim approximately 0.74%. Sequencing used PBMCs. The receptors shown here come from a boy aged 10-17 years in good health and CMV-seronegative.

The CDR3 coding sequence is TGTGCCAGCAGCTCGTACTCCTACGAGCAGTACTTC. Encoded protein: CASSSYSYEQYF. V and J are TRBV7-9 and TRBJ2-7, with D uncertain. Germline assignment: CDR1 SEHNR and CDR2 FQNEAQ (reference sequence). This CDR3 comprises 12 residues. V gave up 4 bases and J gave up 0 bases, with 4 bases separating them. Looking up the rest from reference TRBV7-9 and TRBJ2-7 gives the full variable domain: DTGVSQNPRHKITKRGQNVTFRCDPISEHNRLYWYRQTLGQGPEFLTYFQNEAQLEKSRLLSDRFSAERPKGSFSTLEIQRTEQGDSAMYLCASSSYSYEQYFGPGTRLTVT.

CDR3 in amino acids: CASSSSIGQSYGYTF. CDR3 DNA sequence: TGTGCCAGCAGCTCTTCGATAGGACAGTCCTATGGCTACACCTTC. The J gene is TRBJ1-2, the V gene TRBV5-4, with D possibly TRBD1 on 6 matching bases. Trimming cost V 3 bases and J 4 bases, with 16 bases left between them. Germline-derived CDR1 and CDR2 are SGHNT and YYREEE (reference sequence). The CDR3 extends over 15 amino acids.

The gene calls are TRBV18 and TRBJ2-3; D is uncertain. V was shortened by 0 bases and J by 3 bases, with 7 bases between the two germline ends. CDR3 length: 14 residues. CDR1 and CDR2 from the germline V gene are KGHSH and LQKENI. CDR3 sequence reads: CASSPPVRTDTQYF. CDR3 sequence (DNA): TGTGCCAGCTCACCACCCGTCAGAACAGATACGCAGTATTTT.

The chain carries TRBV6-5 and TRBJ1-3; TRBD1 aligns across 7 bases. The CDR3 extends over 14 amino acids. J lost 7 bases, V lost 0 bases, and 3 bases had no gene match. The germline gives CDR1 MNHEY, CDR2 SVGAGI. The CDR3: CASSYSGQANTIYF. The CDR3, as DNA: TGTGCCAGCAGTTACTCCGGACAGGCTAACACCATATATTTT.

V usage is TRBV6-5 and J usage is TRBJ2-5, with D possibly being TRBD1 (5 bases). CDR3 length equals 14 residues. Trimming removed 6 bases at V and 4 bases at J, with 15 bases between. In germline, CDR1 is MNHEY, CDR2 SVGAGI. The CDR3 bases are TGTGCCAGCAGCCCGTTGGGGCCGGGAGAGACCCAGTACTTC. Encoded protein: CASSPLGPGETQYF.

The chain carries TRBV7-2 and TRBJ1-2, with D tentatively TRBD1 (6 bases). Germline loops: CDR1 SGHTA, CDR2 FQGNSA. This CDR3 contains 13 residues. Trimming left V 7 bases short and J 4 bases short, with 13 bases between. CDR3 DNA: TGTGCCAGCACCTCCGACAGGTCCTATGGCTACACCTTC. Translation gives CASTSDRSYGYTF. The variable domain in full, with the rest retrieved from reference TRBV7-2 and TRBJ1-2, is GAGVSQSPSNKVTEKGKDVELRCDPISGHTALYWYRQSLGQGLEFLIYFQGNSAPDKSGLPSDRFSAERTGGSVSTLTIQRTQQEDSAVYLCASTSDRSYGYTFGSGTRLTVV.

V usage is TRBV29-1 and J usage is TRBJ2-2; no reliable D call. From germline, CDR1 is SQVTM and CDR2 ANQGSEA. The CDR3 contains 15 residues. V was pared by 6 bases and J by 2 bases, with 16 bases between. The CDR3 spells CSVQVVSSNTGELFF. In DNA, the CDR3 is TGCAGCGTGCAGGTTGTCAGCAGTAACACCGGGGAGCTGTTTTTT.

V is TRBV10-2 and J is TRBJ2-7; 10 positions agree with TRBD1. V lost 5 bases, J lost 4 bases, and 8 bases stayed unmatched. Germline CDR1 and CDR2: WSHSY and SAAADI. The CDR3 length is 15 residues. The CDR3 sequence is CASSSRPGQGYEQYF. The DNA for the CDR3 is TGCGCCAGCAGTTCCCGTCCGGGACAGGGGTACGAGCAGTACTTC.

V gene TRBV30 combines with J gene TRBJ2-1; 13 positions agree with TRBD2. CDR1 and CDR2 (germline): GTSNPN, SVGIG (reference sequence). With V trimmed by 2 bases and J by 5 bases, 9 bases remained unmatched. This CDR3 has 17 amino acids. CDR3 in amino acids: CAWSILGLAGYNNEQFF. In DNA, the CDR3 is TGTGCCTGGAGTATACTGGGACTAGCGGGATATAACAATGAGCAGTTCTTC.

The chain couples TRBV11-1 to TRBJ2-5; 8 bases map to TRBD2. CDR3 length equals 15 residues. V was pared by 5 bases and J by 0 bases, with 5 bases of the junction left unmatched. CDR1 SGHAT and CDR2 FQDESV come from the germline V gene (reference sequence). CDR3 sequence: CASSPPSGHQETQYF. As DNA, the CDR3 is TGTGCCAGCAGCCCACCTAGCGGGCACCAAGAGACCCAGTACTTC.

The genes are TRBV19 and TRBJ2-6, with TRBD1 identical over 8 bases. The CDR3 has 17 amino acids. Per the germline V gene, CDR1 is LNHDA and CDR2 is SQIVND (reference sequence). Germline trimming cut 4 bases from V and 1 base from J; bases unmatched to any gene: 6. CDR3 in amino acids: CASSTRGLPSGANVLTF. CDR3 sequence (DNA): TGTGCCAGTAGTACCAGGGGGCTTCCGTCTGGGGCCAACGTCCTGACTTTC.

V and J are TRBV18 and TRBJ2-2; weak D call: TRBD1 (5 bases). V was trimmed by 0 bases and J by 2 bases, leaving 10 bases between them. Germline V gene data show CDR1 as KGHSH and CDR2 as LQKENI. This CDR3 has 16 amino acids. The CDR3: CASSPPGTGNTGELFF. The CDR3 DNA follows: TGTGCCAGCTCACCACCGGGCACAGGCAACACCGGGGAGCTGTTTTTT.

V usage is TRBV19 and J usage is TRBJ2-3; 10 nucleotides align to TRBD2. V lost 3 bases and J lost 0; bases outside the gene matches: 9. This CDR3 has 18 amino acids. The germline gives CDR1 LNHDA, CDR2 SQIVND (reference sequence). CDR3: CASSILTSGRFSTDTQYF. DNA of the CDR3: TGTGCCAGTAGTATCCTGACTAGCGGGCGTTTTAGCACAGATACGCAGTATTTT.

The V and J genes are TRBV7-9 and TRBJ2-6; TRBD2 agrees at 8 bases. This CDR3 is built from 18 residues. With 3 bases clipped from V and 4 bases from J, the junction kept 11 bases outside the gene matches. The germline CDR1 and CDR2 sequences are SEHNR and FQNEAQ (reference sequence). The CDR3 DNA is TGTGCCAGCAGCTTTACCGGGGGGGCACAGTTGGGGGCCAACGTCCTGACTTTC. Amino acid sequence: CASSFTGGAQLGANVLTF.

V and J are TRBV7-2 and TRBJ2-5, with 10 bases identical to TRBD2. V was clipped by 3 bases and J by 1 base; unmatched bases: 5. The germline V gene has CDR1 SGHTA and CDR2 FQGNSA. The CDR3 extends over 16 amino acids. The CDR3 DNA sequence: TGTGCCAGCAGCTTGGGGCTAGCGGGGGCCCAAGAGACCCAGTACTTC. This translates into CASSLGLAGAQETQYF.

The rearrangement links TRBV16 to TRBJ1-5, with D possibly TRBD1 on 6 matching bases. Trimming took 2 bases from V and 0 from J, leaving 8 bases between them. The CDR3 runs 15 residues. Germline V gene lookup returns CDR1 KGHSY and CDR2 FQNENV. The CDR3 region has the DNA TGTGCCAGCAGCCAAACAGGGAATAGCAATCAGCCCCAGCATTTT. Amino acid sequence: CASSQTGNSNQPQHF.

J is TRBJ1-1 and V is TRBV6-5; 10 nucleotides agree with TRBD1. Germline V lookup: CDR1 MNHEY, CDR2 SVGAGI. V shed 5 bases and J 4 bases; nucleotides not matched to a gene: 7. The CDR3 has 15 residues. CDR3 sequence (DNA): TGTGCCAGCAGTAACCCCAGACAGGGGGCCACTGAAGCTTTCTTT. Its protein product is CASSNPRQGATEAFF.

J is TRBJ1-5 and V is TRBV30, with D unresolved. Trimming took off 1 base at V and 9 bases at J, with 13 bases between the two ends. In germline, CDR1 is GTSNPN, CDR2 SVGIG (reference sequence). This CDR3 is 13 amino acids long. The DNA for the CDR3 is TGTGCCTGGAGTGAAAAAGTCACGGGGCCCCAGCATTTT. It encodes CAWSEKVTGPQHF.

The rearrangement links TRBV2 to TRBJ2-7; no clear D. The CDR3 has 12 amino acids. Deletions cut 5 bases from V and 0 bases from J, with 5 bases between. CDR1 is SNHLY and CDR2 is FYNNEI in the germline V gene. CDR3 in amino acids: CASSRSSYEQYF. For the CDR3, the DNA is TGTGCCAGCAGTCGGAGCTCCTACGAGCAGTACTTC.

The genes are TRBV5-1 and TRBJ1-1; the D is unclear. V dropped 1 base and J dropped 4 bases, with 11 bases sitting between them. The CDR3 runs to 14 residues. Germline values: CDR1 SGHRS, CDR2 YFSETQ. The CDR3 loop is CASSLWSRGTEAFF. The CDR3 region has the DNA TGCGCCAGCAGCTTGTGGTCCAGAGGCACTGAAGCTTTCTTT.

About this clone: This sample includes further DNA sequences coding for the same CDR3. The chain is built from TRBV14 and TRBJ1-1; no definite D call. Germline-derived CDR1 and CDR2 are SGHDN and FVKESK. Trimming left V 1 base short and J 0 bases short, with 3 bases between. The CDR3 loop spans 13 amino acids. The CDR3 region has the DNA TGTGCCAGCAGCCAAGTCATGAACACTGAAGCTTTCTTT. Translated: CASSQVMNTEAFF.

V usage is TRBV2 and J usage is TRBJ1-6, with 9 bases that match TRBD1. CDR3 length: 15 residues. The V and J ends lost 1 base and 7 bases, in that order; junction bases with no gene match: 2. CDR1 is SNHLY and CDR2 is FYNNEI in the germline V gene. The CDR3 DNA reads TGTGCCAGCAGTGAAGTGGGACAGGGCAATTCACCCCTCCACTTT. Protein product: CASSEVGQGNSPLHF.

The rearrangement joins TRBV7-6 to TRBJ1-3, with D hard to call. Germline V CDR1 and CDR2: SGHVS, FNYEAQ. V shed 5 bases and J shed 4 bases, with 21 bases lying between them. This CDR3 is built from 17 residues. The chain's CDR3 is CASSPTSGRELGNTIYF. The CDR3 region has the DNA TGTGCCAGCAGCCCCACCTCAGGACGGGAACTCGGAAACACCATATATTTT.

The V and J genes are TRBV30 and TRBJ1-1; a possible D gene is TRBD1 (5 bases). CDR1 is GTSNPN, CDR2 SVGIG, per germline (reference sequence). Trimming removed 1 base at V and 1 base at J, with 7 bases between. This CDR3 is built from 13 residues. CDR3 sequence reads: CAWSAQGNTEAFF. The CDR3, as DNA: TGTGCCTGGAGTGCCCAGGGGAACACTGAAGCTTTCTTT.

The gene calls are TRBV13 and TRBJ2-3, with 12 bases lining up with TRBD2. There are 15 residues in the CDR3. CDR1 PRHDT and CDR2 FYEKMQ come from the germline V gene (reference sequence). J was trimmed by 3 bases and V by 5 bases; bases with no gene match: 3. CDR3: CASSPGLAGTDTQYF. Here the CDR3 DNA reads TGTGCCAGCAGCCCAGGACTAGCGGGGACAGATACGCAGTATTTT.

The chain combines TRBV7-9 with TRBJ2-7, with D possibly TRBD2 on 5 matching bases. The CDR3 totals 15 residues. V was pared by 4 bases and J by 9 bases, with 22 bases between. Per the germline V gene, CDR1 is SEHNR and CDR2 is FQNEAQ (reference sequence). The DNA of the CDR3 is TGTGCCAGCAGCTCAGCCCCTCTGGAGCGCCGGGGGCAGTACTTC. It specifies CASSSAPLERRGQYF.

The CDR3 spells CASSGGNTEAFF. The DNA of the CDR3 is TGTGCCAGCAGCGGAGGGAACACTGAAGCTTTCTTT. The genes are TRBV9 and TRBJ1-1; no clear D. CDR3 length: 12 residues. V was shortened by 3 bases and J by 1 base, with 4 bases between the two germline ends. Germline V gene sequence: CDR1 SGDLS, CDR2 YYNGEE. The full variable domain, rest sourced from reference TRBV9 and TRBJ1-1, is DSGVTQTPKHLITATGQRVTLRCSPRSGDLSVYWYQQSLDQGLQFLIQYYNGEERAKGNILERFSAQQFPDLHSELNLSSLELGDSALYFCASSGGNTEAFFGQGTRLTVV.